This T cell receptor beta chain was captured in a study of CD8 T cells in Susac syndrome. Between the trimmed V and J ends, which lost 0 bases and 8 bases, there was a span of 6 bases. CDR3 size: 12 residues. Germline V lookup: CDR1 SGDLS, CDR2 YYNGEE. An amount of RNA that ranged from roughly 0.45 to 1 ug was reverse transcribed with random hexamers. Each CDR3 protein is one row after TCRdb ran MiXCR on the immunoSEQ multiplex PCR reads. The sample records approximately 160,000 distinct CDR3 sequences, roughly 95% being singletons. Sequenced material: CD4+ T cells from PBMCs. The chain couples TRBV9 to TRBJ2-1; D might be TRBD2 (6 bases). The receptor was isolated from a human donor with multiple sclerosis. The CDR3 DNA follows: TGTGCCAGCAGCGTAGGACTAGATGAGCAGTTCTTC. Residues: CASSVGLDEQFF.